The clone carrying this T cell receptor (beta chain) was counted a few times. Its antigen is still unknown. This sample is drawn from a study of beta chain features in type 1 diabetes. V shed 7 bases and J shed 1 base, with 20 bases lying between them. This CDR3 region has 17 residues. Germline V gene lookup returns CDR1 MNHEY and CDR2 SMNVEV (reference sequence). cDNA synthesis used the whole RNA isolate, giving expressed TCRB sequences. Data came from immunoSEQ multiplex PCR; TCRdb stores just in-frame clones and leaves some out. The sample includes about 180,000 clones, approximately 13% of them seen just once. General study results and limits: All four CD4+ subsets of Type 1 diabetes patients contained TCRB CDR3s that were moderately but significantly shorter.

The chain carries TRBV27 and TRBJ2-4; D not resolved. This sequence was found in a woman between 18 and 30 years old in good health. Sequenced sample: central memory CD4+ T cells from blood. The CDR3 sequence: CASNISLRVVAKNIQYF. CDR3 bases: TGTGCCAGCAACATTTCCCTTCGTGTTGTTGCCAAAAACATTCAGTACTTC.